This entry describes one T cell receptor beta chain. What it binds is not known. The data belong to a study of CD4 T cells in relation to SARS-CoV-2 and coronaviruses. Study-wide results and limits: The assay detects memory recall responses, not culture-primed primary responses. The cross-reactivity analysis covered only spike protein, not other viral proteins.

Germline V lookup: CDR1 MGHRA, CDR2 YSYEKL. Trimming took 2 bases from V and 5 from J, leaving 13 bases between them. The CDR3 extends over 14 amino acids. Here immunoSEQ multiplex PCR was the method, and the copy in TCRdb shows in-frame clones only, minus some. The data hold approximately 60,000 clones, with roughly 94% observed a single time. This receptor was taken from an adult with COVID-19. The chain has TRBV4-1 and TRBJ2-7; a weak D match, TRBD2 (5 bases). Material for sequencing was naive CD4+ T cells from PBMCs. Specified subset: naive CD4+ T cells isolated by negative enrichment. CDR3 amino acids: CASSQPGTLNEQYF. The CDR3, as DNA: TGCGCCAGCAGCCAACCGGGAACGCTCAACGAGCAGTACTTC.